The rows below give T cell receptor beta chains drawn from one sample of a study of cytomegalovirus exposure and HLA in healthy donors. Clones were sequenced by immunoSEQ multiplex PCR, and TCRdb holds only the in-frame ones, with some missing. The table shows 90,000 to 140,000 clones, with about 88% occurring only once. Specimen: PBMCs. The receptors derive from a woman younger than 30 in good health and CMV-seropositive. The CDR3 runs from the conserved cysteine through the conserved F or W. The D gene is left open where the match is weak. Clone size appears in some rows only: once, few, many, or a class for an expanded clone.

v_gene	d_gene	j_gene	abundance	CDR3nt	CDR3aa
TRBV5-1	NA	TRBJ2-3	NA	TGCGCCAGCAGCTCTACACTTCAGGGCACAGATACGCAGTATTTT	CASSSTLQGTDTQYF
TRBV27	NA	TRBJ1-1	NA	TGTGCCAGCAAGGACACGGAGAACACTGAAGCTTTCTTT	CASKDTENTEAFF
TRBV2	TRBD1	TRBJ1-5	NA	TGTGCCAGCAGACCCGGGACAGGGAAGGCTCAGCCCCAGCATTTT	CASRPGTGKAQPQHF
TRBV18	TRBD2	TRBJ2-1	once	TGTGCCAGCTCACTAAGCGGGAGTTCCTACAATGAGCAGTTCTTC	CASSLSGSSYNEQFF
TRBV29-1	NA	TRBJ1-2	NA	TGCAGCGTTGAAGCCAGGGGCCGCCGTGGTGGCTACACCTTC	CSVEARGRRGGYTF
TRBV13	TRBD1	TRBJ2-7	NA	TGTGCCAGCAGCTCCCTTAGGACAGGGAAGGACGAGCAGTACTTC	CASSSLRTGKDEQYF
TRBV28	TRBD1	TRBJ2-1	NA	TGTGCCAGCAGTTTGGGTCGGGACAGACCCAATGAGCAGTTCTTC	CASSLGRDRPNEQFF
TRBV28	TRBD1	TRBJ1-5	few	TGTGCCAGCAGTTTATACACTGACAGGGAAGGGCAGCATTTT	CASSLYTDREGQHF
TRBV5-4	TRBD1	TRBJ2-4	NA	TGTGCCAGCAGCTTGTCAACAGGGGTTGGCATTCAGTACTTC	CASSLSTGVGIQYF
TRBV2	NA	TRBJ1-3	once	TGTGCCAGCAGTGACTTCCGGGAAGTCTCTGGAAACACCATATATTTT	CASSDFREVSGNTIYF
TRBV6-1	NA	TRBJ2-1	NA	TGTGCCAGCAGTCCCGGACAGCTTCGCGGTGGTGAGCAGTTCTTC	CASSPGQLRGGEQFF
TRBV25-1	NA	TRBJ2-1	NA	TGTGCCAGCAGTCAACGGCAGGCCTCCTACAATGAGCAGTTCTTC	CASSQRQASYNEQFF
TRBV28	TRBD2	TRBJ2-1	NA	TGTGCCAGCAGTGGAATACTAGCGGGAACCTACAATGAGCAGTTCTTC	CASSGILAGTYNEQFF
TRBV27	TRBD2	TRBJ2-7	NA	TGCGCAGCGGGATTCGACGAGCAGTACTTC	CAAGFDEQYF
TRBV7-2	NA	TRBJ2-7	few	TGTGCCAGCAGCTCTAGACAGGCCCCCTACGAGCAGTACTTC	CASSSRQAPYEQYF
TRBV30	NA	TRBJ2-7	NA	TGTGCCTGGAGCGACAGCTACGAGCAGTACTTC	CAWSDSYEQYF
TRBV5-6	NA	TRBJ1-3	NA	TGTGCCAGCAGCCGGGTGTCAGGAAACACCATATATTTT	CASSRVSGNTIYF
TRBV28	NA	TRBJ2-5	NA	TGTGCCACCTCCCCAGCTCGAAGACTGCGAGAGACCCAGTACTTC	CATSPARRLRETQYF
TRBV7-3	TRBD2	TRBJ2-1	NA	TGTGCCAGCAGCTCTGGACTAGCGGGGGGTTACAATGAGCAGTTCTTC	CASSSGLAGGYNEQFF
TRBV9	TRBD1	TRBJ2-1	NA	TGTGCCAGCAACCGAGAATGGGGGACAGACTACAATGAGCAGTTCTTC	CASNREWGTDYNEQFF
TRBV9	NA	TRBJ2-3	NA	TGTGCCAGCAGTCCATCCGGGAGAAGGGCAGATACGCAGTATTTT	CASSPSGRRADTQYF
TRBV28	TRBD1	TRBJ1-1	NA	TGTGCCAGCAGTAAAACACAGGGGGCAGTCGCTGAAGCTTTCTTT	CASSKTQGAVAEAFF
TRBV7-3	TRBD2	TRBJ2-5	NA	TGTGCCAGCAGCCCCGCGGGACTATCCCAAGAGACCCAGTACTTC	CASSPAGLSQETQYF
TRBV6-6	TRBD1	TRBJ1-2	NA	TGTGCCAGCAGACCCTCGGGACAGTCCCTCGGCTACACCTTC	CASRPSGQSLGYTF
TRBV5-1	TRBD2	TRBJ2-2	NA	TGCGCCAGCAGCTTTGGGGGACTAGCGGACACCGGGGAGCTGTTTTTT	CASSFGGLADTGELFF
TRBV11-3	TRBD1	TRBJ2-7	NA	TGTGCCAGCAGCTTCTCAGGGGGCCCCTACGAGCAGTACTTC	CASSFSGGPYEQYF
TRBV28	NA	TRBJ1-1	NA	TGTGCCAGCAGTCGCCACAAGAACACTGAAGCTTTCTTT	CASSRHKNTEAFF
TRBV7-9	NA	TRBJ2-7	NA	TGTGCCAGCAGCTTAGTGGGGCGCGTCTCCGAGCAGTACTTC	CASSLVGRVSEQYF
TRBV9	NA	TRBJ1-1	NA	TGTGCCAGCAGCGTAGCGGTAGGGGCGGGAACTGAAGCTTTCTTT	CASSVAVGAGTEAFF
TRBV28	TRBD1	TRBJ1-5	NA	TGTGCCAGCAGTTTGATAACAGGGGTGGTTCAGCCCCAGCATTTT	CASSLITGVVQPQHF
TRBV7-9	TRBD1	TRBJ2-2	NA	TGTGCCAGCAGCTCCATCCGGGACAGGGCTCCCGGGGAGCTGTTTTTT	CASSSIRDRAPGELFF
TRBV4-1	TRBD1	TRBJ2-1	NA	TGCGCCAGCAGCCCCGGGACAGGGAATGAGCAGTTCTTC	CASSPGTGNEQFF
TRBV7-3	TRBD2	TRBJ2-7	NA	TGTGCCAGCAGCTTACGCGGGAGGGACCAGGACTACTACGAGCAGTACTTC	CASSLRGRDQDYYEQYF
TRBV7-2	NA	TRBJ2-5	NA	TGTGCCAGCAGCTTAACGGCGGGTACCCGGGAGACCCAGTACTTC	CASSLTAGTRETQYF
TRBV7-2	TRBD1	TRBJ1-5	NA	TGTGCCAGCAGCCAGGACAGGATTTCTAGCCAGCCCCAGCATTTT	CASSQDRISSQPQHF
TRBV28	NA	TRBJ1-4	once	TGTGCCAGCAGCTGGGGGAGGAATGAAAAACTGTTTTTT	CASSWGRNEKLFF
TRBV30	TRBD1	TRBJ2-2	once	TGTGCCTGGAGGGGACAGGGGGACACCGGGGAGCTGTTTTTT	CAWRGQGDTGELFF
TRBV12-5	NA	TRBJ2-7	NA	TGTGCTAGTGGTTTGGGCGGGGGCGGCGAGCAGTACTTC	CASGLGGGGEQYF
TRBV5-1	NA	TRBJ2-1	NA	TGCGCCAGCAGCTCGTACAGTTACAATGAGCAGTTCTTC	CASSSYSYNEQFF
TRBV7-9	NA	TRBJ2-2	NA	TGTGCCAGCATCCACTCGGGGGGCCGAACCGGGGAGCTGTTTTTT	CASIHSGGRTGELFF
TRBV19	NA	TRBJ2-5	NA	TGTGCCAGTAGTATCTCCGGACGGGAGGAGACCCAGTACTTC	CASSISGREETQYF
TRBV28	TRBD1	TRBJ2-5	NA	TGTGCCAGCAGTTCGGGACAGGGGAGGCAGACCCAGTACTTC	CASSSGQGRQTQYF
TRBV2	TRBD2	TRBJ2-1	NA	TGTGCCAGCGGGGTAGAACTAGCGGGGAGCAATGAGCAGTTCTTC	CASGVELAGSNEQFF
TRBV7-9	TRBD1	TRBJ1-4	NA	TGTGCCAGCAGCCACAGCGCACAGGTGGGACAGGAAAAACTGTTTTTT	CASSHSAQVGQEKLFF
TRBV21-1	NA	TRBJ2-1	NA	TGTGCCAGCAGCAAGTGGGACAGGGTATACAATGAGCAGTTCTTC	CASSKWDRVYNEQFF
TRBV7-9	TRBD1	TRBJ2-1	NA	TGTGCCAGCAGCCCTTCCGGGACAGGGGTTTGGGATGAGCAGTTCTTC	CASSPSGTGVWDEQFF
TRBV23-1	TRBD1	TRBJ1-2	NA	TGCGCCAGCGCGCGGGGCTTCTCGTACAGGGGTAACTATGGCTACACCTTC	CASARGFSYRGNYGYTF
TRBV27	TRBD1	TRBJ2-7	NA	TGTGCCAGCAGTTTATCGGGACAGGGGGCTGGGGAGCAGTACTTC	CASSLSGQGAGEQYF
TRBV5-1	NA	TRBJ1-4	NA	TGCGCCAGCAGCTTGGGGGCAGGATCGGTGGAAAAACTGTTTTTT	CASSLGAGSVEKLFF
TRBV29-1	NA	TRBJ2-7	NA	TGCAGCGTTGCAAACAGGGAGCCCTACGAGCAGTACTTC	CSVANREPYEQYF
TRBV9	TRBD2	TRBJ2-3	once	TGTGCCAGCTCGTTGGCGGGAGTCAGCACAGATACGCAGTATTTT	CASSLAGVSTDTQYF
TRBV4-1	NA	TRBJ1-5	NA	TGCGCCAGCAGCCAAGATCCGGGAGATCAGCCCCAGCATTTT	CASSQDPGDQPQHF
TRBV9	TRBD1	TRBJ2-2	NA	TGTGCCAGCAGCGATAACAGGGGTGTGGACACCGGGGAGCTGTTTTTT	CASSDNRGVDTGELFF
TRBV7-9	TRBD2	TRBJ2-5	once	TGTGCCAGCAGCGGGGGGGAAGAGACCCAGTACTTC	CASSGGEETQYF
TRBV10-1	NA	TRBJ2-2	NA	TGCGCCAGCAGTGCGGGAATGGGCACCGGGGAGCTGTTTTTT	CASSAGMGTGELFF
TRBV6-5	NA	TRBJ1-2	NA	TGTGCCAGCAGTTTCAAGGGGGACTATGGCTACACCTTC	CASSFKGDYGYTF
TRBV10-3	TRBD1	TRBJ1-2	NA	TGTGCCATCAGAGAGATGACCGGGACAGGGGGCGCGAAAGGCTACACCTTC	CAIREMTGTGGAKGYTF